This T cell receptor (beta chain) comes out of a study of T-cell memory formation after mild COVID-19. Study information: TCR clusters showed largely donor specificity.

Study-level results: Day 15 to 85 contracting clones showed balanced CD4/CD8; day 15 to 37 expanders favored CD4+. Some clones that responded turned up in pre-infection memory, which suggests that cross-reactive memory joined in.

5'RACE with constant-segment primers built TCRalpha and TCRbeta cDNA libraries with UMIs. TCRdb analysed the 5' RACE reads with MiXCR anew, one entry per CDR3 protein. The sample comprises just under 350,000 distinct CDR3 sequences, roughly 13% of which are singletons, and 20% to 25% rests with the top ten. From germline, CDR1 is LGHNA and CDR2 YSLEER. The CDR3 has 15 amino acids. With 1 base removed from V and 7 bases from J, the gap between germline ends came to 14 bases. Remarks on this clonotype: Its target is unknown.

The chain combines TRBV4-3 with TRBJ2-1; no clear D gene. Specimen: PBMCs or a T cell subset sorted from them (not recorded which). The sequence came from a man aged 18 to 35 who had mild COVID-19 (a few samples of this study predate the infection). Cell type and time point are not known. The CDR3 region is CASSQVRSELNEQFF. In DNA form, the CDR3 reads TGCGCCAGCAGCCAAGTTAGGTCAGAATTGAATGAGCAGTTCTTC.